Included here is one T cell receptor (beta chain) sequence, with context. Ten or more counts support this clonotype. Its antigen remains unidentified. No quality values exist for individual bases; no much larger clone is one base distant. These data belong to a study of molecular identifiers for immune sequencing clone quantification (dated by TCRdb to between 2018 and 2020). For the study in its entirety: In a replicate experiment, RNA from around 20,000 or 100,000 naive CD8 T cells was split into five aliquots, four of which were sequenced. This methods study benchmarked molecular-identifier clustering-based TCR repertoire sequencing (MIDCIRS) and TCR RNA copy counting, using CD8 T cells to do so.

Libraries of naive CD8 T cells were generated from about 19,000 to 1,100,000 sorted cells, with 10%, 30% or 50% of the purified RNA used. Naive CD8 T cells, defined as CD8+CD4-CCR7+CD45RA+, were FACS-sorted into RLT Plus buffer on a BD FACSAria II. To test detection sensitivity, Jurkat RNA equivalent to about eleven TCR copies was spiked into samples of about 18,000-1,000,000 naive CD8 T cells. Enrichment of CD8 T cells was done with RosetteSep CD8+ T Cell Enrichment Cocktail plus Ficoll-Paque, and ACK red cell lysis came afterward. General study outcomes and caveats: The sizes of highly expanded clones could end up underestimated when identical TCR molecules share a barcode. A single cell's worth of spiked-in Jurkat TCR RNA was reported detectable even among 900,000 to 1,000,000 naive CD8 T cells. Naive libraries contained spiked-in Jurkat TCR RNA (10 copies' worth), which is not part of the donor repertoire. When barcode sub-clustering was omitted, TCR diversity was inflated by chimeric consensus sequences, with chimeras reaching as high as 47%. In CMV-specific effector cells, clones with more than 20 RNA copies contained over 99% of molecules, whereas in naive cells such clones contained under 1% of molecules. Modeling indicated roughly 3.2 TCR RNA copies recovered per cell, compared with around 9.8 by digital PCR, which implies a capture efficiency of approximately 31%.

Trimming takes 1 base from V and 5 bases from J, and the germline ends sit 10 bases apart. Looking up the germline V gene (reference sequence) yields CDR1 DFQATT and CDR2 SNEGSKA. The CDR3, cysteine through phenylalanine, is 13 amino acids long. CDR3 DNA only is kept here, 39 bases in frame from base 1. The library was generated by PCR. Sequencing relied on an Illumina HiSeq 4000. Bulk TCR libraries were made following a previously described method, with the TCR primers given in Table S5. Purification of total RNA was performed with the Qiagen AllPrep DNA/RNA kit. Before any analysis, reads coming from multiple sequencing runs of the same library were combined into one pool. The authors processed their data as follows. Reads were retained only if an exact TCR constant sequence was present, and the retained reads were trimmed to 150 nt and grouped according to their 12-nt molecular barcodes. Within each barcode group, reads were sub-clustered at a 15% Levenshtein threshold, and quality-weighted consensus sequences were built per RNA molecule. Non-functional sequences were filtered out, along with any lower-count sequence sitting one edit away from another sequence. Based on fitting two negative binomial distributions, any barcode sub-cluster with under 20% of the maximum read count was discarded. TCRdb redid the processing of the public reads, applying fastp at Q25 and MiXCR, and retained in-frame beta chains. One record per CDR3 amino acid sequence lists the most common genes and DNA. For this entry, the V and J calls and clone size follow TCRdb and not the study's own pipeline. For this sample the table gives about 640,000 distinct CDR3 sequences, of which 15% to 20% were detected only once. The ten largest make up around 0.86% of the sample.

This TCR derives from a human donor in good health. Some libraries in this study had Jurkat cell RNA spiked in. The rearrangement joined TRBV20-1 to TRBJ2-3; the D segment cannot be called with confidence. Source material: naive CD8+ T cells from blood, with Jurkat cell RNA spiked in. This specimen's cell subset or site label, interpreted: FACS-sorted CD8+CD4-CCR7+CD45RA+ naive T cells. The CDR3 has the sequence CSARVTPGDTQYF. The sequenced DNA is TGCAGTGCTAGAGTTACCCCCGGAGATACGCAGTATTTT.